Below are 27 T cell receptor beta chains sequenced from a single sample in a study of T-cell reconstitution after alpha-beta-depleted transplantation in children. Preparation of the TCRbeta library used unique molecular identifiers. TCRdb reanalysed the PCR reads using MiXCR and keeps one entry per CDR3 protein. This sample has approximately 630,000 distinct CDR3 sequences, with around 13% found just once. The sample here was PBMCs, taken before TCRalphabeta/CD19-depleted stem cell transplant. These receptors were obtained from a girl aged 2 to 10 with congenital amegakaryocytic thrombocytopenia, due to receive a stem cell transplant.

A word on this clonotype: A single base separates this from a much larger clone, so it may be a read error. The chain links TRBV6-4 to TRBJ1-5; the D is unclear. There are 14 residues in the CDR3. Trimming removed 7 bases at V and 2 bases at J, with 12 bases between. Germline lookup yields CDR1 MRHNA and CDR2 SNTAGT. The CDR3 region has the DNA TGTGCCAGCACTCGCCATTATCGCAATCAGCCCCAGCATTTT. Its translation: CASTRHYRNQPQHF.

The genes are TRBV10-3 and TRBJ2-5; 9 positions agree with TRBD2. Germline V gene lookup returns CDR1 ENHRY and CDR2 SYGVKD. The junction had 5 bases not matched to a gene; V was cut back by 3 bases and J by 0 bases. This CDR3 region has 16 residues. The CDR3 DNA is TGTGCCATCAGTGATGGACTAGCGTTATACCAAGAGACCCAGTACTTC. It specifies CAISDGLALYQETQYF.

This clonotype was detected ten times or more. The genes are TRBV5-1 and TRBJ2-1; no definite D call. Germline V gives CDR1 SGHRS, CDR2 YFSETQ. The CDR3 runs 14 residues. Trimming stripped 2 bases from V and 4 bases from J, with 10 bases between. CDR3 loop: CASSLTVSYNEQFF. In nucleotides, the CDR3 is TGCGCCAGCAGCTTAACTGTTTCTTACAATGAGCAGTTCTTC.

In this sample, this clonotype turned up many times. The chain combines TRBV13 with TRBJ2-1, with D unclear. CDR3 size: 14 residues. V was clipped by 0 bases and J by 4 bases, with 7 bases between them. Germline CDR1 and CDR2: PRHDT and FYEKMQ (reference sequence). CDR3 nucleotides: TGTGCCAGCAGCTTAGGTCTCCGGTACAATGAGCAGTTCTTC. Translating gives CASSLGLRYNEQFF. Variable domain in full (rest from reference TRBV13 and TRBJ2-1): AAGVIQSPRHLIKEKRETATLKCYPIPRHDTVYWYQQGPGQDPQFLISFYEKMQSDKGSIPDRFSAQQFSDYHSELNMSSLELGDSALYFCASSLGLRYNEQFFGPGTRLTVL.

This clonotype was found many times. The chain's CDR3 is CASSEYRGTYGYTF. In nucleotides, the CDR3 is TGTGCCAGCAGTGAATATCGGGGTACCTATGGCTACACCTTC. J is TRBJ1-2 and V is TRBV25-1; D gene uncertain. V gave up 0 bases and J gave up 4 bases, with 9 bases separating them. This CDR3 spans 14 amino acids. Germline loops: CDR1 MGHDK, CDR2 SYGVNS.

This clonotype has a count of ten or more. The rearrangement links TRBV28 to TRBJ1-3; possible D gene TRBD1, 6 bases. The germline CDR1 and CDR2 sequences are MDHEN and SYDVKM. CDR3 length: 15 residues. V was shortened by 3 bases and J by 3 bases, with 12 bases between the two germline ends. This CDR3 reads CASSLGGEFGNTIYF. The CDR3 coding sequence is TGTGCCAGCAGTTTGGGGGGCGAGTTTGGAAACACCATATATTTT.

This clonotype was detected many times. The CDR3 bases are TGTGCCAGCAGCTTGAGTTCCCGGGCCTATGGCTACACCTTC. Its translation is CASSLSSRAYGYTF. The V gene is TRBV5-8, the J gene TRBJ1-2; D call uncertain. The CDR3 runs to 14 residues. Germline V gives CDR1 SGHTS, CDR2 YDEGEE. Trimming took 1 base from V and 4 from J, leaving 11 bases between them.

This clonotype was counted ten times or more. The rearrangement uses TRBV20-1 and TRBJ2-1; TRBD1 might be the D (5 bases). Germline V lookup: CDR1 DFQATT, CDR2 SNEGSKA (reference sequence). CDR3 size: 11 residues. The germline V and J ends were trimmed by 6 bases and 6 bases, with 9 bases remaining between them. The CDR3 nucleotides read TGCAGTGCCATAAGGGGCAATGAGCAGTTCTTC. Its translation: CSAIRGNEQFF.

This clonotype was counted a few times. CDR3 region: CASDTAEETQYF. The DNA of the CDR3 is TGTGCCAGTGACACGGCCGAAGAGACCCAGTACTTC. The chain joins TRBV5-5 to TRBJ2-5; D remains unclear. The length of the CDR3 is 12 residues. Per germline, CDR1 SGHKS and CDR2 YYEKEE (reference sequence). Trimming stripped 8 bases from V and 3 bases from J, with 11 bases between.

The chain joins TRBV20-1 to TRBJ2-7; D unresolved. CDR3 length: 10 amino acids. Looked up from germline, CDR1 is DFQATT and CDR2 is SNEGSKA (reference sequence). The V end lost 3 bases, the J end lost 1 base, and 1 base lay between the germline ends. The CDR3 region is CSARSYEQYF. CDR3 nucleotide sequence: TGCAGTGCTAGGTCCTACGAGCAGTACTTC.

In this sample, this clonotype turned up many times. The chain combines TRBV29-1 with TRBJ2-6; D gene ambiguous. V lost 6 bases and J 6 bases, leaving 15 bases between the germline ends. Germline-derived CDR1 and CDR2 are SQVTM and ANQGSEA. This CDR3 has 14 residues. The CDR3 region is CSVAGGRVANVLTF. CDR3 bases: TGCAGCGTCGCCGGCGGAAGGGTGGCCAACGTCCTGACTTTC. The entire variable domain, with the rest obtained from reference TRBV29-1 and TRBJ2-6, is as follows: SAVISQKPSRDICQRGTSLTIQCQVDSQVTMMFWYRQQPGQSLTLIATANQGSEATYESGFVIDKFPISRPNLTFSTLTVSNMSPEDSSIYLCSVAGGRVANVLTFGAGSRLTVL.

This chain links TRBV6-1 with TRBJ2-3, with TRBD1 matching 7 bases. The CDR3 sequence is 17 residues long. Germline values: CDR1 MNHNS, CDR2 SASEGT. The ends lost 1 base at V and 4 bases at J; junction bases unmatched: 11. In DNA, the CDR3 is TGTGCCAGCAGTGAAGTTTGGGGCAGGGGGTCCGCAGATACGCAGTATTTT. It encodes CASSEVWGRGSADTQYF.

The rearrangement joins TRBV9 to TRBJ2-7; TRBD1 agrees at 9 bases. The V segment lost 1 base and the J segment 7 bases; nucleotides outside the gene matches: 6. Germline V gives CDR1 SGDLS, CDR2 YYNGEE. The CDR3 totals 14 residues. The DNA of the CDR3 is TGTGCCAGCAGCGTATCCCCGGACAGGGGAGAGCAGTACTTC. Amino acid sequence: CASSVSPDRGEQYF.

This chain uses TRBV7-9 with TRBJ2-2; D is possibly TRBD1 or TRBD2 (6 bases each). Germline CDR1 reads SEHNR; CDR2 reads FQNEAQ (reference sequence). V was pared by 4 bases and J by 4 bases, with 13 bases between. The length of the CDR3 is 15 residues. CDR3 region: CASSYRGEFTGELFF. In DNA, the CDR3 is TGTGCCAGCAGCTATAGGGGGGAATTCACCGGGGAGCTGTTTTTT.

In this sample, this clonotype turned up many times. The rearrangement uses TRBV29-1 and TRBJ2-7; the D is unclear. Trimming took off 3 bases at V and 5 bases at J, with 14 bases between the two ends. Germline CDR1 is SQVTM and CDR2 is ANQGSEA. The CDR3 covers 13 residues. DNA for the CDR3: TGCAGCGTTGACTGGGTGGGCACAAACGAGCAGTACTTC. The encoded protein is CSVDWVGTNEQYF.

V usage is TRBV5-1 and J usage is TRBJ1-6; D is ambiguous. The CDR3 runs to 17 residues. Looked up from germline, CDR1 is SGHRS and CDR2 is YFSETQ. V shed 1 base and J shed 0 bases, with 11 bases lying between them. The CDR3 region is CASSLRHGSSYNSPLHF. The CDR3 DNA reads TGCGCCAGCAGCTTGCGACACGGAAGCTCCTATAATTCACCCCTCCACTTT.

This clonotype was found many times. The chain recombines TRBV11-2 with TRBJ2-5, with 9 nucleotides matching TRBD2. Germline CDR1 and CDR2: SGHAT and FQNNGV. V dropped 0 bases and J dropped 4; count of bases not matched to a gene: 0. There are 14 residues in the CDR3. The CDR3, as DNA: TGTGCCAGCAGCTTAGAGCGGGAGGGAGAGACCCAGTACTTC. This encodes CASSLEREGETQYF.

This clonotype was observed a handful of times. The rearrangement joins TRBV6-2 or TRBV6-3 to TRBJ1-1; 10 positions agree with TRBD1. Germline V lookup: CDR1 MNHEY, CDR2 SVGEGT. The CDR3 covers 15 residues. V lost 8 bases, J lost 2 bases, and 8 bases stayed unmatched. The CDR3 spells CASGETGGINTEAFF. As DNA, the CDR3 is TGTGCCAGCGGAGAGACAGGGGGCATAAACACTGAAGCTTTCTTT.

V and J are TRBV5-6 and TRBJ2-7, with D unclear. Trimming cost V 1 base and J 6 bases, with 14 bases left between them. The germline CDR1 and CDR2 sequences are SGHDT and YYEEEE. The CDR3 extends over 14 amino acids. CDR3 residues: CASSLHFPGSEQYF. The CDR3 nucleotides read TGTGCCAGCAGCTTGCACTTTCCGGGTAGCGAGCAGTACTTC.

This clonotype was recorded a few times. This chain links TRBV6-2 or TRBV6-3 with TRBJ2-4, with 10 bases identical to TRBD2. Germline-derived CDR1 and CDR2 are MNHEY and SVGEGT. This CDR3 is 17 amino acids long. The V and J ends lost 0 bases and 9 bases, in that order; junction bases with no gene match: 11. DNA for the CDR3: TGTGCCAGCAGTTACTCGTCGGCTAGCGGGAGTGTCGGCATTCAGTACTTC. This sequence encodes CASSYSSASGSVGIQYF.

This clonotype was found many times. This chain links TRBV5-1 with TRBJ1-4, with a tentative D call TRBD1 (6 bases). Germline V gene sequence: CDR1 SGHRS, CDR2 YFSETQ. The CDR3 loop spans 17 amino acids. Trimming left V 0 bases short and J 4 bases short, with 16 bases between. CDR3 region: CASSLVQGSKDNEKLFF. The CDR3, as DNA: TGCGCCAGCAGCTTGGTCCAGGGGAGTAAGGATAATGAAAAACTGTTTTTT.

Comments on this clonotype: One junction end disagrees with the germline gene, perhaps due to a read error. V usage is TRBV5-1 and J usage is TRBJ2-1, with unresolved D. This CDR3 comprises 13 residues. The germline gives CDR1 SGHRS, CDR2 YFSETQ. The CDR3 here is CTSSILVGNEQFF. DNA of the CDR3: TGCACCAGCAGCATACTTGTCGGAAATGAGCAGTTCTTC.

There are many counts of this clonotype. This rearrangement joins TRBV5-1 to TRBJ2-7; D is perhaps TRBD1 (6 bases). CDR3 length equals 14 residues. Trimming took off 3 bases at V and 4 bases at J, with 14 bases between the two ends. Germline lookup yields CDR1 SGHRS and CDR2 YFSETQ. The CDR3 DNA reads TGCGCCAGCAGCTCTGACAGGATCGTATACGAGCAGTACTTC. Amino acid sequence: CASSSDRIVYEQYF.

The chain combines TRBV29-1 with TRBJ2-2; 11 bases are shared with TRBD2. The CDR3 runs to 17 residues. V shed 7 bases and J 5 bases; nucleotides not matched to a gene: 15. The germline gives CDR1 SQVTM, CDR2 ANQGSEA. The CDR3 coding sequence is TGCAGCGCACGCCGGACTAGCGGGCTAGGGGGAACCGGGGAGCTGTTTTTT. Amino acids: CSARRTSGLGGTGELFF.

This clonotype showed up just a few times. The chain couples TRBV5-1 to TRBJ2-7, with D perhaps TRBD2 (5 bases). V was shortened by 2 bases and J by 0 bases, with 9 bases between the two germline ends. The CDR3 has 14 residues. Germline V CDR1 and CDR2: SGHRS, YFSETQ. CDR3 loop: CASSLADFSYEQYF. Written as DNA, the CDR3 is TGCGCCAGCAGCTTAGCGGACTTCTCCTACGAGCAGTACTTC.

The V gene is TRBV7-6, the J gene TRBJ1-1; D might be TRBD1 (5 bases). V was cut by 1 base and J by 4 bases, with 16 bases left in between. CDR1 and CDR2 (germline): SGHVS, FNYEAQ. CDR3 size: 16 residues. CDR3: CASSLGAGAGGTEAFF. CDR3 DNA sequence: TGTGCCAGCAGCTTAGGCGCGGGTGCGGGGGGCACTGAAGCTTTCTTT.

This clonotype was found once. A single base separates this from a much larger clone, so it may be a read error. DNA of the CDR3: TGTGCCAGCAGCTTCGGGGTGTATAGCAATCAGCCCCAGCATTTT. Protein: CASSFGVYSNQPQHF. The chain couples TRBV7-9 to TRBJ1-5; D uncertain. There are 15 residues in the CDR3. CDR1 is SEHNR and CDR2 is FQNEAQ in the germline V gene (reference sequence). Trimming removed 3 bases from V and 0 bases from J, with 9 bases in between.